The sequence of this TCR beta chain was determined in a study of blood T cell repertoires in COVID-19. Study details: Researchers got acute and convalescent COVID-19 samples from the United States, Italy and Spain.

The length of the CDR3 is 19 residues. Germline trimming cut 3 bases from V and 4 bases from J; bases unmatched to any gene: 9. Germline values: CDR1 KGHDR, CDR2 SFDVKD. The study recruited people aged about 18 to 95 years across about two dozen US areas. Which cohort a participant joined came from the clinical history participants gave. Study processing details: By means of reference gene primer amplification, nucleated cell counts were estimated. Data came from immunoSEQ multiplex PCR; TCRdb stores just in-frame clones and leaves some out. V, J and clone size were drawn from that table, and D and trimming were deduced from the DNA. Of approximately 250,000 clones listed, approximately 90% were seen once; the top ten hold around 1.2%.

The chain employs TRBV24-1 and TRBJ2-2, with 14 bases fitting TRBD2. The receptor was isolated from a woman between 40 and 55 years old with acute COVID-19. What was sequenced was PBMCs or T cells enriched from blood (not recorded which). In DNA form, the CDR3 reads TGTGCCACCAGTGATGGGTTAGGACTAGCGGGAGGTGGCACCGGGGAGCTGTTTTTT. Translating it yields CATSDGLGLAGGGTGELFF.